Sequencing of this T cell receptor (beta chain) was carried out in a study of T cell responses to AZD1222 COVID-19 vaccine. Profiled with immunoSEQ multiplex PCR; TCRdb holds only in-frame clones, not every one. The sample holds some 140,000 clones; roughly 90% are singletons and the top ten take approximately 5.7%. CDR1 SNHLY and CDR2 FYNNEI come from the germline V gene. This CDR3 comprises 15 residues. V gave up 8 bases and J gave up 1 base; unmatched junction bases: 7. The chain recombines TRBV2 with TRBJ2-7; 11 nucleotides agree with TRBD2. The origin of this receptor is an adult in good health. Material: peripheral blood, obtained on day 0 of AZD1222 vaccination. Written as DNA, the CDR3 is TGTGCCAGCCGACGGACTAGCGGGTTATCCTACGAGCAGTACTTC. This gives the protein CASRRTSGLSYEQYF.